Sequencing of this T cell receptor (beta chain) was carried out in a study of blood T cell repertoires in COVID-19 (dated by TCRdb to 2018 to 2020). Study-wide context: Collaborator samples came from the United States, Italy and Spain and covered acute and convalescent phases of COVID-19. Deeply sampled blood TCRbeta repertoires from subjects exposed to, actively infected with, or recovered from COVID-19 were included in the dataset. The sample metadata nearly always contained a de-identified subject ID, COVID-19 status, age in years and sex. Where HLA class I and class II types were available, the types were taken from metadata supplied by the sample provider, not from assay-based typing. Samples came from the ongoing ImmuneRACE study (first 160 participants) plus 1,254 subjects from 6 global collaborators. The material from the prospective study consisted of cDNA or gDNA derived from T cells, B-cell-depleted T cells, or PBMCs. The repertoires were made available in a free public database intended to serve as a resource for research on the immune response to SARS-CoV-2. Points the paper makes about the study in general: How much clinical and demographic metadata was included differed by source and by participant, and the metadata was provided uncurated.

The CDR3 starts with the cysteine, ends with the phenylalanine, and has 16 residues. Only the CDR3 region is kept as DNA, spanning 48 bases read in frame from base 1. V ends up 8 bases short and J 4 bases short, with an unmatched junction base count of 11. The germline V gene (reference sequence) gives CDR1 as SEHNR and CDR2 as FQNEAQ. Collaborating institutions collected whole blood in K2EDTA tubes following their own protocols. For TCRbeta analysis, collaborators shipped samples in one of three forms: frozen whole blood, isolated PBMCs, or DNA extracted from either of those sample types. About this clone itself: Its recognized antigen is unknown. Base quality data are lacking; no much larger clone is found one base away.

TCRbeta CDR3 regions were amplified from genomic DNA using the immunoSEQ Assay, a bias-controlled multiplex PCR. Per the source publication's procedure: The number of nucleated cells in each sample was estimated by amplification of reference gene primers within the assay. To quantify the absolute abundance of each unique TCRbeta CDR3 rearrangement, sequence reads were collapsed and filtered. For each sample, productive Simpson clonality was calculated by taking the square root of Simpson's diversity index across productive rearrangements. Imported from immuneACCESS, the table was reduced by TCRdb to in-frame sequences with V and J called. These copies leave out some clones; in studies compared against another copy, an unresolved V gene accounts for under half, and the cause of the remainder is not known. The DNA gave D and trimming, while V, J and clone size come from that table. The table for this sample lists around 210,000 clones; roughly 90% of them were counted only once. Of the sample, approximately 0.75% falls within the top ten clones.

The chain is encoded by TRBV7-9 joined to TRBJ2-2; 9 bases in between match TRBD1. This sequence originates from a woman in her 70s with acute or convalescent COVID-19. The sequencing sample was made of peripheral blood. The nucleotides are TGTGCCAGCGGGCAGAATAACAGGGGGCGCACCGGGGAGCTGTTTTTT. It translates as CASGQNNRGRTGELFF.